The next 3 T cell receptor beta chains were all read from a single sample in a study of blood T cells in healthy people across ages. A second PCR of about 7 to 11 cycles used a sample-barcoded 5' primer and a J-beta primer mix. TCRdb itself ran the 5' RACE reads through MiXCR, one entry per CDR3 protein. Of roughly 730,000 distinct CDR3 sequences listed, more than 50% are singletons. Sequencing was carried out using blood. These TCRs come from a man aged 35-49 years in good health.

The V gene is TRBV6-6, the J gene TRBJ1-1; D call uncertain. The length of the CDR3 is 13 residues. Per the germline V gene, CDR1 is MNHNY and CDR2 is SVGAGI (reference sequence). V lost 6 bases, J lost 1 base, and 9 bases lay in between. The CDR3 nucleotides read TGTGCCAGCAGCCCCGTTCCGAACACTGAAGCTTTCTTT. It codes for CASSPVPNTEAFF.

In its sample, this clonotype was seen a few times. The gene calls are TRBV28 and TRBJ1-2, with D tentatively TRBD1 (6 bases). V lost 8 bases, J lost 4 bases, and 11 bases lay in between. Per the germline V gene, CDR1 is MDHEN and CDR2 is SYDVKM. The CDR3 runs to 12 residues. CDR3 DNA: TGTGCCAGCCGGGGGGCGGGCTATGGCTACACCTTC. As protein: CASRGAGYGYTF.

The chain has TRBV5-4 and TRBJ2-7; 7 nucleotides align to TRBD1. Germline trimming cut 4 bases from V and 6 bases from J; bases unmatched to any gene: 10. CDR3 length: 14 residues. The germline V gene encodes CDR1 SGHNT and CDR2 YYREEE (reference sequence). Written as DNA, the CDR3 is TGTGCCAGCAGCCCTCTAACAGGGGATCTCGAGCAGTACTTC. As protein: CASSPLTGDLEQYF.